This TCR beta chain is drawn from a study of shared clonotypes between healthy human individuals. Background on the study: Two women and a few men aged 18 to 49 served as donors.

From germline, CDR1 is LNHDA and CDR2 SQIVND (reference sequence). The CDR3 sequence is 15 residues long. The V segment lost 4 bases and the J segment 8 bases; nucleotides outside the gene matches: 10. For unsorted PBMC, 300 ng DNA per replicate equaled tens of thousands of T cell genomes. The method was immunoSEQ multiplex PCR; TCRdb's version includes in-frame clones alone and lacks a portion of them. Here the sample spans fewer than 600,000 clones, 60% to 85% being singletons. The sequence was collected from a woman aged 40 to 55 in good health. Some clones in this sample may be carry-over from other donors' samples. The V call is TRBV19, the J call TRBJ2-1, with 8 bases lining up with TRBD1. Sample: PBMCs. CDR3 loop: CASSNEQGDYHEQFF. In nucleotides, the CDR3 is TGTGCCAGTAGTAATGAACAGGGGGATTACCATGAGCAGTTCTTC.